This T cell receptor (beta chain) originates from a study of cytomegalovirus exposure and HLA in healthy donors. Study-level information: Genotyping of hundreds of donors showed that about 84% belonged to the Caucasian-associated ancestry cluster.

V gave up 2 bases and J gave up 6 bases, with 14 bases separating them. Germline CDR1 and CDR2: MNHEY and SVGAGI. The length of the CDR3 is 15 residues. On this clone itself: The antigen is not known.

The donors were healthy bone marrow donors. General study results and limits: The study recorded 160 or so TCR beta chains that were cytomegalovirus-associated.

In the PCR, 60 Vbeta and 13 Jbeta primers were used. Sequencing used immunoSEQ multiplex PCR; TCRdb keeps in-frame clones, though not all of them. The repertoire holds roughly 100,000 clones, with roughly 85% as singletons. The sequencing sample was made of PBMCs. The source is a man between 35 and 55 years old in good health and CMV-seronegative. V gene TRBV6-5 combines with J gene TRBJ2-1, with D possibly being TRBD2 (5 bases). The CDR3 DNA sequence: TGTGCCAGCAGTTACCTGCTAGCAGCCCTCAATGAGCAGTTCTTC. Encoded protein: CASSYLLAALNEQFF.